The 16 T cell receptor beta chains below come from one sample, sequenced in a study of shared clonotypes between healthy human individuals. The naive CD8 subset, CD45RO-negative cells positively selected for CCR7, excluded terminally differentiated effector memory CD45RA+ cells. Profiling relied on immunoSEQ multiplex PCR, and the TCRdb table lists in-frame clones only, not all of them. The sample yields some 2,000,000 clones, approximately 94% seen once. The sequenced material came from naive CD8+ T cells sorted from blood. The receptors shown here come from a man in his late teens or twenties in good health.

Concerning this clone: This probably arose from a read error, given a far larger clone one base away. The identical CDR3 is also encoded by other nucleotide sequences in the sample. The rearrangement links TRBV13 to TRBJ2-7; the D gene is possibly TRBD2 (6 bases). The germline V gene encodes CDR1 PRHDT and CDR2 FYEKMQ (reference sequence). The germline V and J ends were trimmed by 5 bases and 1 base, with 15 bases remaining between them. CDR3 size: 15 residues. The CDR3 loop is CASSQEGFGSYEQYF. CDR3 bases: TGTGCCAGCAGCCAGGAGGGGTTTGGATCCTACGAGCAGTACTTC.

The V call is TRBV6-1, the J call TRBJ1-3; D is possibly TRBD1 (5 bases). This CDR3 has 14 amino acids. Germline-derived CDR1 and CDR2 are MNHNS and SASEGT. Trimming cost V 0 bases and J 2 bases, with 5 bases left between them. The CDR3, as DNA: TGTGCCAGCAGTGAAGCGGGGGCTGGAAACACCATATATTTT. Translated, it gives CASSEAGAGNTIYF.

The CDR3 loop reads CASSLQAGADTQYF. The CDR3 DNA reads TGTGCCAGCAGTTTACAGGCGGGGGCGGATACGCAGTATTTT. The V call is TRBV28, the J call TRBJ2-3; D is possibly TRBD2 (7 bases). Trimming removed 2 bases from V and 6 bases from J, with 12 bases in between. The CDR3 is 14 amino acids. In germline, CDR1 is MDHEN, CDR2 SYDVKM.

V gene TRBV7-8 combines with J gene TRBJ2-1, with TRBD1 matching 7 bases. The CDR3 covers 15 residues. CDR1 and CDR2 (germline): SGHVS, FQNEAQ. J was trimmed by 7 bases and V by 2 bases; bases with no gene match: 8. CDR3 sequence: CASSLTGQQGNEQFF. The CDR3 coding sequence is TGTGCCAGCAGCTTAACGGGCCAACAGGGGAATGAGCAGTTCTTC.

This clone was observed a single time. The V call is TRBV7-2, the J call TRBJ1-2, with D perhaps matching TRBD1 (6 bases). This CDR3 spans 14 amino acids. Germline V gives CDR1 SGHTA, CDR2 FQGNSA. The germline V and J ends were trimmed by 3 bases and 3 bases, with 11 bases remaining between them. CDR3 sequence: CASSFPGVDYGYTF. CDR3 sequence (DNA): TGTGCCAGCAGCTTTCCAGGGGTGGACTATGGCTACACCTTC.

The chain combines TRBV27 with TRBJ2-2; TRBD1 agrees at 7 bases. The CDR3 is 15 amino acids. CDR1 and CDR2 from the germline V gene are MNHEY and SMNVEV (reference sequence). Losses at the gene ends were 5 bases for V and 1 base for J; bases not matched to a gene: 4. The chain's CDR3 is CASSTYRGNTGELFF. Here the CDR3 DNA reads TGTGCCAGCAGTACCTACAGGGGGAACACCGGGGAGCTGTTTTTT.

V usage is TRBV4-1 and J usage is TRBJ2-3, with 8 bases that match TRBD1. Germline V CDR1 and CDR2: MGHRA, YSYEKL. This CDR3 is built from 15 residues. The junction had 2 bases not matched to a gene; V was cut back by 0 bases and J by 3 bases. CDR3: CASSQDQGATDTQYF. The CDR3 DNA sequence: TGCGCCAGCAGCCAAGACCAGGGGGCAACAGATACGCAGTATTTT.

The CDR3 region has the DNA TGTGCCATTTCGGAGAGCTCCTACAATGAGCAGTTCTTC. It yields the protein CAISESSYNEQFF. The J gene is TRBJ2-1, the V gene TRBV6-5; D gene uncertain. Germline V gene lookup returns CDR1 MNHEY and CDR2 SVGAGI. Trimming removed 10 bases from V and 0 bases from J, with 10 bases in between. CDR3 length: 13 amino acids.

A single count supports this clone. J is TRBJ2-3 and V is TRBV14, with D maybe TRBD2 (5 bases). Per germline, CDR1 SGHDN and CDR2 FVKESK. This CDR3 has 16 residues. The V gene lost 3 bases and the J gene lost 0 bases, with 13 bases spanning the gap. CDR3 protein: CASSHSAVPSTDTQYF. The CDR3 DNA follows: TGTGCCAGCAGCCACTCAGCGGTACCTAGCACAGATACGCAGTATTTT.

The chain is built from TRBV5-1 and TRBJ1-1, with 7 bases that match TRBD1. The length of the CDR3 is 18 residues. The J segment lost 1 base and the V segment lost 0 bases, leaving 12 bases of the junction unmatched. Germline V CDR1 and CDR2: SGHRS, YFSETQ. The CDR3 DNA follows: TGCGCCAGCAGCTTGGAGGGGATAAGGGGGCTAGGGAACACTGAAGCTTTCTTT. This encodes CASSLEGIRGLGNTEAFF.

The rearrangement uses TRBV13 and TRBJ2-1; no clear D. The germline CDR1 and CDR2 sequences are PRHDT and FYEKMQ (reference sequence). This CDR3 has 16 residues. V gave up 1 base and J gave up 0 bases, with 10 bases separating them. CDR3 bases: TGTGCCAGCAGCTTAGCCCAAGGGCGCTCCTACAATGAGCAGTTCTTC. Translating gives CASSLAQGRSYNEQFF.

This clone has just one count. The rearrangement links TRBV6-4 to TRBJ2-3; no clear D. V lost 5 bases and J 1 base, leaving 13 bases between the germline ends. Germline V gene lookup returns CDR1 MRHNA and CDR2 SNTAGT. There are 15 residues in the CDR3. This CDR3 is CASSNAPWGTDTQYF. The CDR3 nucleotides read TGTGCCAGCAGTAATGCCCCCTGGGGCACAGATACGCAGTATTTT.

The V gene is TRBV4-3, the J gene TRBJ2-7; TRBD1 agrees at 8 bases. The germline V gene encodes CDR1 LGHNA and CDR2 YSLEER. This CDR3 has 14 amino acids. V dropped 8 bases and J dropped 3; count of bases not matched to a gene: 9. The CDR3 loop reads CASGNGQGGYEQYF. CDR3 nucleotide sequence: TGCGCCAGCGGAAACGGACAGGGAGGCTACGAGCAGTACTTC.

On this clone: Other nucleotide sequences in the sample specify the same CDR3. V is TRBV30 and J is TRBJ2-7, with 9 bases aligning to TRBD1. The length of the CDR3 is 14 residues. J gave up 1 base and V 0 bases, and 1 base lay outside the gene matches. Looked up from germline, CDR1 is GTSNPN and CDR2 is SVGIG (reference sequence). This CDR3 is CAWSVGTGSYEQYF. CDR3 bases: TGTGCCTGGAGTGTCGGGACAGGGTCCTACGAGCAGTACTTC.

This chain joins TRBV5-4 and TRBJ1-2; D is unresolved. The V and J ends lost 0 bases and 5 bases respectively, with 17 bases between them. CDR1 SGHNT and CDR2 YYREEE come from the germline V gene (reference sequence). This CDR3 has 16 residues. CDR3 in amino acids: CASSLVVGFNEYGYTF. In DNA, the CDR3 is TGTGCCAGCAGCTTGGTTGTAGGATTTAATGAGTATGGCTACACCTTC.

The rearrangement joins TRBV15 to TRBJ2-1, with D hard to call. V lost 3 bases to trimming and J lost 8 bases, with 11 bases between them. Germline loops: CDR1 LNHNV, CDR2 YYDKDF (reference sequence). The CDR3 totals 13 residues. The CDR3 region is CATSRVKHDEQFF. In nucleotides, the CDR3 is TGTGCCACCAGCAGGGTCAAGCACGATGAGCAGTTCTTC. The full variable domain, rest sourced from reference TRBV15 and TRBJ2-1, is DAMVIQNPRYQVTQFGKPVTLSCSQTLNHNVMYWYQQKSSQAPKLLFHYYDKDFNNEADTPDNFQSRRPNTSFCFLDIRSPGLGDTAMYLCATSRVKHDEQFFGPGTRLTVL.